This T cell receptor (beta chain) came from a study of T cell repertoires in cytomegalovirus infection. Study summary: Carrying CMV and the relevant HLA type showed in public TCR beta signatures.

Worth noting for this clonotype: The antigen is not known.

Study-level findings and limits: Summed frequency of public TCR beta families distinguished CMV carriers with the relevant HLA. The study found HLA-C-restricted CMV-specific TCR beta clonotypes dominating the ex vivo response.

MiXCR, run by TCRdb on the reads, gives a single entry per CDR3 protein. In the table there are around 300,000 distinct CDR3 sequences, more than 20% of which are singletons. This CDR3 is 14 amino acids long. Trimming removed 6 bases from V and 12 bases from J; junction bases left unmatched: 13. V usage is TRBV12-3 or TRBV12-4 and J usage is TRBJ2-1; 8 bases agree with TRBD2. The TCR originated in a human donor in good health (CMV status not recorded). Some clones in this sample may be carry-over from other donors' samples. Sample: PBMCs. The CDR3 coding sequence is TGTGCCAGCAGCTTCCGAGTAGCGGGGTCGGGGCAGTTCTTC. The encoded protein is CASSFRVAGSGQFF.